These T cell receptor beta chains were read from a single sample in a study of blood T cell repertoires in COVID-19. Here immunoSEQ multiplex PCR was the method, and the copy in TCRdb shows in-frame clones only, minus some. The sample contains roughly 43,000 clones, about 80% of which appear only once. The sequenced sample consisted of peripheral blood. The source of these receptors is a woman aged 60-75 years with acute or convalescent COVID-19. Each CDR3 is given with its conserved first and last residue. Each record gives: V gene, CDR3 protein.

V gene: TRBV5-6
CDR3 protein: CASSLVAGEKLFF

V gene: TRBV6-5
CDR3 protein: CASNPGQGGYGYTF

V gene: TRBV18
CDR3 protein: CASSPPFPGSYNEQFF

V gene: TRBV20-1
CDR3 protein: CSASSGGEGNQPQHF

V gene: TRBV6-5
CDR3 protein: CATRTSGGITDTQYF

V gene: TRBV13
CDR3 protein: CASSLAGVSSTQYF

V gene: TRBV7-9
CDR3 protein: CASSSGPPAGRSTDTQYF

V gene: TRBV5-6
CDR3 protein: CASSPWGGTDYGYTF

V gene: TRBV15
CDR3 protein: CATSRTGENEKLFF

V gene: TRBV5-1
CDR3 protein: CASSGGTGMINTEAFF

V gene: TRBV18
CDR3 protein: CASSDSGAGELFF

V gene: TRBV7-3
CDR3 protein: CASSNSGSGDGYTF

V gene: TRBV25-1
CDR3 protein: CASAGDRDTGELFF

V gene: TRBV4-3
CDR3 protein: CASSQETRTSTDTQYF

V gene: TRBV7-2
CDR3 protein: CASSPRGGLNRPDTQYF

V gene: TRBV6-2/TRBV6-3
CDR3 protein: CASSYSVRGGTDTQYF

V gene: TRBV9
CDR3 protein: CASSVAAGDKETQYF

V gene: TRBV24-1
CDR3 protein: CATSDSRGPGNTIYF

V gene: TRBV24-1
CDR3 protein: CATSDSGREGDEAFF

V gene: TRBV9
CDR3 protein: CASSVFTSGASTDTQYF

V gene: TRBV27
CDR3 protein: CASSHRDGLRFF

V gene: TRBV2
CDR3 protein: CASRVLAGPLTDTQYF

V gene: TRBV27
CDR3 protein: CASLRTGSNSPLHF

V gene: TRBV3-1/TRBV3-2
CDR3 protein: CASSQTRFPYGYTF

V gene: TRBV9
CDR3 protein: CASSPRQGADTEAFF

V gene: TRBV9
CDR3 protein: CASSVAAGRGDTQYF

V gene: TRBV30
CDR3 protein: CAWREDRGKLFF

V gene: TRBV9
CDR3 protein: CASSMGTSVEGYTF

V gene: TRBV2
CDR3 protein: CASSLSSGVTQYF

V gene: TRBV18
CDR3 protein: CASSQTPNYEQYF

V gene: TRBV7-2
CDR3 protein: CASSLGTGSSGANVLTF

V gene: TRBV19
CDR3 protein: CASSVKGLNSGNTIYF

V gene: TRBV6-2/TRBV6-3
CDR3 protein: CASSYSGGGAGRQPQHF

V gene: TRBV7-2
CDR3 protein: CASSLEDQGAIGYTF

V gene: TRBV28
CDR3 protein: CASSETLGDSPYGYTF

V gene: TRBV2
CDR3 protein: CAKGPGAEAFF

V gene: TRBV3-1/TRBV3-2
CDR3 protein: CASSQGVTEAFF

V gene: TRBV12-3/TRBV12-4
CDR3 protein: CASSFGNTEAFF

V gene: TRBV5-4
CDR3 protein: CASSPTGGKGYTF

V gene: TRBV5-8
CDR3 protein: CASSKDRGYSNQPQHF